A single sample is the source of the 28 T cell receptor beta chains below, sequenced in a study of OX40 agonist ivuxolimab in advanced cancers. The table came from immunoSEQ multiplex PCR; TCRdb's copy has only in-frame clones and leaves some out. Of roughly 23,000 clones listed, over 80% are singletons. Material: CD4+ or CD8+ T cells sorted from blood, obtained in a trial of the OX40 agonist ivuxolimab. The receptors stem from an adult with an advanced solid tumor such as melanoma, head and neck, liver or kidney cancer.

The chain joins TRBV12-5 to TRBJ1-2; 7 positions agree with TRBD1. Germline trimming cut 5 bases from V and 2 bases from J; bases unmatched to any gene: 2. Germline CDR1 and CDR2: LGHNT and FRNRAP. The CDR3 is made up of 13 amino acids. The CDR3 region is CASGGGQNYGYTF. The CDR3 nucleotides are TGTGCTAGTGGTGGGGGACAGAACTATGGCTACACCTTC.

This chain joins TRBV6-5 and TRBJ2-7, with TRBD1 matching over 10 bases. CDR1 is MNHEY and CDR2 is SVGAGI in the germline V gene. Losses at the gene ends were 3 bases for V and 13 bases for J; bases not matched to a gene: 9. The CDR3 has 13 residues. The CDR3 DNA follows: TGTGCCAGCAGTTATTCCGGACAGGGGGGCCCTTACTTC. It is translated as CASSYSGQGGPYF.

The V and J genes are TRBV19 and TRBJ1-3; D is perhaps TRBD1 (5 bases). The CDR3 sequence is 16 residues long. Germline V gene sequence: CDR1 LNHDA, CDR2 SQIVND (reference sequence). V was trimmed by 4 bases and J by 2 bases, leaving 15 bases between them. The CDR3 loop is CASSKGSLGTGNTIYF. The DNA of the CDR3 is TGTGCCAGTAGTAAGGGGTCCCTCGGGACTGGAAACACCATATATTTT.

The chain employs TRBV4-1 and TRBJ1-1, with TRBD1 as a possible D gene (5 bases). The V end lost 2 bases, the J end lost 6 bases, and 10 bases lay between the germline ends. The germline V gene encodes CDR1 MGHRA and CDR2 YSYEKL. The length of the CDR3 is 13 residues. CDR3 nucleotides: TGCGCCAGCAGCCAACGGAGGGACTCTGAAGCTTTCTTT. Amino acid sequence: CASSQRRDSEAFF.

Notes on this clone: This likely came from a read error, as a far larger clone is one base away. The same CDR3 can be traced to other DNA sequences in this sample. The V and J genes are TRBV7-9 and TRBJ2-3; D ambiguous. V was cut by 5 bases and J by 3 bases, with 18 bases left in between. Germline CDR1 is SEHNR and CDR2 is FQNEAQ (reference sequence). CDR3 length equals 16 residues. This CDR3 reads CASSQDEVSTTDTQYF. The CDR3 nucleotides are TGTGCCAGCAGCCAAGATGAGGTCTCCACGACAGATACGCAGTATTTT. The full variable domain, rest sourced from reference TRBV7-9 and TRBJ2-3, is DTGVSQNPRHKITKRGQNVTFRCDPISEHNRLYWYRQTLGQGPEFLTYFQNEAQLEKSRLLSDRFSAERPKGSFSTLEIQRTEQGDSAMYLCASSQDEVSTTDTQYFGPGTRLTVL.

This sequence joins TRBV9 and TRBJ2-7; a weak D match, TRBD2 (5 bases). Germline V gene data show CDR1 as SGDLS and CDR2 as YYNGEE. The CDR3 consists of 15 residues. The V and J ends lost 3 bases and 1 base respectively, with 14 bases between them. The CDR3 loop is CASSASGGWSYEQYF. The CDR3 nucleotides read TGTGCCAGCAGCGCCTCCGGAGGCTGGTCCTACGAGCAGTACTTC.

The chain combines TRBV4-2 with TRBJ2-2, with TRBD2 matching over 10 bases. J lost 6 bases, V lost 0 bases, and 10 bases had no gene match. Germline V gene sequence: CDR1 LGHNA, CDR2 YNFKEQ. This CDR3 contains 18 residues. The CDR3 reads CASSQDGGLAWFPGELFF. CDR3 nucleotide sequence: TGTGCCAGCAGCCAAGATGGGGGACTAGCGTGGTTTCCCGGGGAGCTGTTTTTT.

The chain has TRBV5-1 and TRBJ2-7; D is possibly TRBD1 or TRBD2 (5 bases each). Trimming cost V 4 bases and J 1 base, with 12 bases left between them. Germline V gene sequence: CDR1 SGHRS, CDR2 YFSETQ. The length of the CDR3 is 14 residues. Written as DNA, the CDR3 is TGCGCCAGCAGCCCCGGGGCCGGTTCCTACGAGCAGTACTTC. Translation: CASSPGAGSYEQYF.

J is TRBJ2-1 and V is TRBV2; perhaps TRBD1 as D (6 bases). V dropped 5 bases and J dropped 10 bases, with 15 bases sitting between them. This CDR3 comprises 13 residues. Germline lookup yields CDR1 SNHLY and CDR2 FYNNEI. CDR3 nucleotide sequence: TGTGCCAGCAGTTATGTGGCCAGGGGCGAGCAGTTCTTC. It yields the protein CASSYVARGEQFF. Drawing the rest from reference TRBV2 and TRBJ2-1, the complete variable domain is EPEVTQTPSHQVTQMGQEVILRCVPISNHLYFYWYRQILGQKVEFLVSFYNNEISEKSEIFDDQFSVERPDGSNFTLKIRSTKLEDSAMYFCASSYVARGEQFFGPGTRLTVL.

The J gene is TRBJ1-1, the V gene TRBV13, with TRBD1 matching over 9 bases. Germline CDR1 is PRHDT and CDR2 is FYEKMQ (reference sequence). The CDR3 has 15 amino acids. Unmatched junction bases numbered 8, after V lost 5 bases and J lost 4 bases. The CDR3 here is CASSDRTGVTTEAFF. In DNA, the CDR3 is TGTGCCAGCAGCGACAGGACAGGGGTGACCACTGAAGCTTTCTTT.

This clone appeared a single time. The CDR3 coding sequence is TGCGCCAGCAACCCGGGACAGCGATTTAGCACAGATACGCAGTATTTT. Protein product: CASNPGQRFSTDTQYF. V is TRBV4-1 and J is TRBJ2-3; 7 nucleotides line up with TRBD1. V was clipped by 7 bases and J by 0 bases; unmatched bases: 10. Germline lookup yields CDR1 MGHRA and CDR2 YSYEKL. This CDR3 has 16 amino acids.

The chain couples TRBV14 to TRBJ2-3; TRBD2 might be the D (6 bases). The germline V and J ends were trimmed by 2 bases and 7 bases, with 16 bases remaining between them. The CDR3 has 15 residues. The germline V gene has CDR1 SGHDN and CDR2 FVKESK. This CDR3 reads CASSQWNGREYTQYF. The CDR3 coding sequence is TGTGCCAGCAGCCAATGGAACGGGAGAGAATATACGCAGTATTTT.

This chain joins TRBV5-6 and TRBJ1-2, with D perhaps matching TRBD1 (5 bases). The germline gives CDR1 SGHDT, CDR2 YYEEEE. Trimming took 9 bases from V and 0 from J, leaving 9 bases between them. The CDR3 runs 12 residues. Here the CDR3 DNA reads TGTGCCACCGGGGGAGCTAACTATGGCTACACCTTC. This encodes CATGGANYGYTF.

V and J are TRBV9 and TRBJ2-5; 7 bases are shared with TRBD1. The CDR3 totals 13 residues. Germline V CDR1 and CDR2: SGDLS, YYNGEE. J lost 7 bases, V lost 4 bases, and 7 bases had no gene match. The CDR3 sequence is CASSSGTVGTQYF. In DNA, the CDR3 is TGTGCCAGCAGCTCCGGGACAGTCGGGACCCAGTACTTC.

J is TRBJ1-2 and V is TRBV27, with 9 bases fitting TRBD1. In germline, CDR1 is MNHEY, CDR2 SMNVEV (reference sequence). The J segment lost 8 bases and the V segment lost 5 bases, leaving 9 bases of the junction unmatched. The CDR3 is 14 amino acids. The CDR3 loop is CASSTTGGVWGYTF. As DNA, the CDR3 is TGTGCCAGCAGTACAACAGGGGGCGTCTGGGGCTACACCTTC.

Concerning this clone itself: No DNA is shown, since the ends of the CDR3 on it are uncertain; the CDR3 is the one TCRdb lists. The chain joins TRBV27 to TRBJ2-3; the table's D call of TRBD1 was not tested on the DNA. In germline, CDR1 is MNHEY, CDR2 SMNVEV (reference sequence). The CDR3 is made up of 13 amino acids, end residues included. The CDR3 loop reads CASSLVGTGIWYF.

V is TRBV10-1 and J is TRBJ2-7; no reliable D call. CDR1 and CDR2 from the germline V gene are WNHNN and SYGVQD (reference sequence). V dropped 0 bases and J dropped 2 bases, with 14 bases sitting between them. This CDR3 has 16 residues. The CDR3 loop reads CASSESIEGFPYEQYF. CDR3 nucleotides: TGCGCCAGCAGTGAGTCGATTGAAGGCTTTCCCTACGAGCAGTACTTC.

CDR3 residues: CSVLTGRTGELFF. The CDR3 DNA is TGCAGCGTGCTGACAGGCAGAACCGGGGAGCTGTTTTTT. The rearrangement uses TRBV29-1 and TRBJ2-2; D perhaps matches TRBD1 (6 bases). Germline loops: CDR1 SQVTM, CDR2 ANQGSEA. The CDR3 length is 13 residues. With 6 bases removed from V and 5 bases from J, the gap between germline ends came to 13 bases.

The chain links TRBV10-1 to TRBJ2-3, with 8 bases aligning to TRBD2. The CDR3 contains 15 residues. The V gene's germline CDR1 is WNHNN and CDR2 SYGVQD (reference sequence). J lost 0 bases, V lost 10 bases, and 9 bases had no gene match. Here the CDR3 DNA reads TGCGCCACCCCCCCGGCTAGCGGGAGCACAGATACGCAGTATTTT. Translating it yields CATPPASGSTDTQYF.

The V and J genes are TRBV6-6 and TRBJ2-1; D is undetermined. CDR1 is MNHNY and CDR2 is SVGAGI in the germline V gene (reference sequence). The CDR3 covers 14 residues. Trimming removed 2 bases from V and 8 bases from J, with 13 bases in between. The CDR3 DNA is TGTGCCAGCAGTTACGACGGTGACAAGGATGAGCAGTTCTTC. It specifies CASSYDGDKDEQFF.

The chain couples TRBV4-3 to TRBJ1-1; no firm D call. Germline V gene lookup returns CDR1 LGHNA and CDR2 YSLEER. V shed 0 bases and J shed 1 base, with 9 bases lying between them. The CDR3 has 15 residues. The CDR3 region has the DNA TGCGCCAGCAGCCAAGAATTTTCAGGGAACACTGAAGCTTTCTTT. Its translation is CASSQEFSGNTEAFF.

This clone was seen more than once but under ten times. The V call is TRBV15, the J call TRBJ2-4; weak D call: TRBD1 (5 bases). The CDR3 spans 14 residues. Germline-derived CDR1 and CDR2 are LNHNV and YYDKDF (reference sequence). Trimming removed 0 bases from V and 7 bases from J, with 10 bases in between. The DNA for the CDR3 is TGTGCCACCAGCAGAGATAGGGCAGGGAACATTCAGTACTTC. It specifies CATSRDRAGNIQYF.

The chain uses TRBV9 and TRBJ1-4, with a possible D match to TRBD1 (6 bases). Trimming left V 0 bases short and J 7 bases short, with 10 bases between. Germline V gene data show CDR1 as SGDLS and CDR2 as YYNGEE. The CDR3 has 14 residues. The CDR3 region is CASSVGRGGEKLFF. For the CDR3, the DNA is TGTGCCAGCAGCGTAGGCAGGGGTGGTGAAAAACTGTTTTTT.

V and J are TRBV7-9 and TRBJ2-7; D not resolved. CDR3 size: 11 residues. From germline, CDR1 is SEHNR and CDR2 FQNEAQ (reference sequence). Trimming took off 5 bases at V and 2 bases at J, with 4 bases between the two ends. The CDR3 DNA is TGTGCCAGCAGCCACACCTACGAGCAGTACTTC. This gives the protein CASSHTYEQYF.

V gene TRBV7-9 combines with J gene TRBJ2-5, with D possibly TRBD2 on 6 matching bases. CDR1 and CDR2 from the germline V gene are SEHNR and FQNEAQ (reference sequence). Between the trimmed V and J ends, which lost 4 bases and 5 bases, there was a span of 14 bases. This CDR3 is built from 14 residues. Here the CDR3 reads CASSSGASEETQYF. For the CDR3, the DNA is TGTGCCAGCAGCTCGGGAGCCTCCGAGGAGACCCAGTACTTC.

This clone was recorded once. V gene TRBV6-1 combines with J gene TRBJ1-1; D may be TRBD1 (5 bases). The CDR3 has 14 amino acids. CDR1 is MNHNS, CDR2 SASEGT, per germline. The V and J ends lost 7 bases and 2 bases respectively, with 14 bases between them. The CDR3 is CASNPRVYNTEAFF. CDR3 nucleotide sequence: TGTGCCAGCAACCCCAGGGTATATAACACTGAAGCTTTCTTT.

The chain employs TRBV29-1 and TRBJ2-6; TRBD1 matches 10 bases. CDR1 is SQVTM and CDR2 is ANQGSEA in the germline V gene. The CDR3 is made up of 16 amino acids. After removal of 3 bases from V and 0 bases from J, the junction contained 2 bases not matched to a gene. In DNA form, the CDR3 reads TGCAGCGTTGAGACAGGGGGCCCCTCTGGGGCCAACGTCCTGACTTTC. Protein: CSVETGGPSGANVLTF.

The rearrangement uses TRBV9 and TRBJ2-5, with 10 bases aligning to TRBD2. This CDR3 has 16 amino acids. CDR1 and CDR2 (germline): SGDLS, YYNGEE. Trimming at V came to 0 bases and at J to 3 bases, leaving 5 bases not matched to a gene. The CDR3 loop is CASSVEPSGREETQYF. The DNA for the CDR3 is TGTGCCAGCAGCGTAGAGCCTAGCGGGAGAGAAGAGACCCAGTACTTC.